This T cell receptor (beta chain) was profiled in a study of T cells in localized non-small cell lung cancer. Of note for this clone: No antigen is known for it.

Profiled with immunoSEQ multiplex PCR; TCRdb holds only in-frame clones, not every one. The sample lists approximately 29,000 clones; more than 75% were seen once. Study findings and constraints: Sequencing was restricted to one tumor region; therefore, heterogeneity remains possible. Measurement of T cell clonality placed uninvolved adjacent lung highest, above the level in tumor. A median of around 58 clones ranked among the top 100 in tumor appeared in adjacent lung. Higher adjacent-lung clonality was associated with shorter survival.

The V and J ends lost 5 bases and 7 bases respectively, with 18 bases between them. In germline, CDR1 is LNHDA, CDR2 SQIVND (reference sequence). The CDR3 consists of 14 residues. The sample here was peripheral blood, taken before any cancer treatment. V gene TRBV19 combines with J gene TRBJ2-7; D not resolved. This TCR derives from a male donor older than 55 with stage II squamous cell lung carcinoma. CDR3 region: CASSPSTYGNEQYF. The CDR3 DNA follows: TGTGCCAGTAGTCCCTCTACCTACGGAAATGAGCAGTACTTC.